The rows below give T cell receptor beta chains drawn from one sample of a study of cytotoxic CD8 clonotypes in ibrutinib-treated CLL. Assay used: immunoSEQ multiplex PCR; TCRdb lists only in-frame clones, some missing. The sample lists about 40,000 clones, roughly 72% occurring once. The specimen comprised PBMCs, sampled at disease progression, from a patient treated with ibrutinib. All receptors come from a human donor with chronic lymphocytic leukemia. The CDR3 runs from the conserved cysteine through the conserved F or W. D genes are given only for firm matches. Rows give clone size only sometimes, using once, few, many, or a class for an expanded clone.

abundance: NA; d_gene: NA; j_gene: TRBJ1-3; v_gene: TRBV7-8; len: 14; CDR3nt: TGTGCCAGCAGCTTCGGCCGCTCTGGAAACACCATATATTTT; CDR3aa: CASSFGRSGNTIYF
abundance: NA; d_gene: NA; j_gene: TRBJ1-1; v_gene: TRBV28; len: 13; CDR3nt: TGTGCCAGCAGTTTAGGGCAGGGTGGGGGAGCTTTCTTT; CDR3aa: CASSLGQGGGAFF
abundance: NA; d_gene: TRBD1; j_gene: TRBJ2-7; v_gene: TRBV6-1; len: 15; CDR3nt: TGTGCCAGCTCCCCTTGGGGACAGGGGGCCCGCGAGCAGTACTTC; CDR3aa: CASSPWGQGAREQYF
abundance: NA; d_gene: TRBD1; j_gene: TRBJ1-1; v_gene: TRBV30; len: 13; CDR3nt: TGTGCCTGGAGTGGACAGGGGGGCACTGAAGCTTTCTTT; CDR3aa: CAWSGQGGTEAFF
abundance: NA; d_gene: NA; j_gene: TRBJ1-6; v_gene: TRBV28; len: 10; CDR3nt: TGTGCCAGCAGTTCCGGCCCCCTCCACTTT; CDR3aa: CASSSGPLHF
abundance: NA; d_gene: NA; j_gene: TRBJ2-7; v_gene: TRBV27; len: 13; CDR3nt: TGTGCCACCGGTCCAGGGAGAACATACGAGCAGTACTTC; CDR3aa: CATGPGRTYEQYF
abundance: NA; d_gene: NA; j_gene: TRBJ2-5; v_gene: TRBV7-2; len: 13; CDR3nt: TGTGCCAGCAGCTTACGACTACAAGAGACCCAGTACTTC; CDR3aa: CASSLRLQETQYF
abundance: few; d_gene: TRBD1; j_gene: TRBJ1-6; v_gene: TRBV10-1; len: 15; CDR3nt: TGCGCCAGCAGTGAGGGGACAGGGTTCGGGTCACCCCTCCACTTT; CDR3aa: CASSEGTGFGSPLHF
abundance: NA; d_gene: TRBD1; j_gene: TRBJ1-4; v_gene: TRBV5-4; len: 15; CDR3nt: TGTGCCAGCAGCTCAGGGGGCAGGGCTAATGAAAAACTGTTTTTT; CDR3aa: CASSSGGRANEKLFF
abundance: few; d_gene: NA; j_gene: TRBJ2-1; v_gene: TRBV10-1; len: 12; CDR3nt: TGCGCCAGCAGTGAATCTTACAATGAGCAGTTCTTC; CDR3aa: CASSESYNEQFF
abundance: NA; d_gene: NA; j_gene: TRBJ1-1; v_gene: TRBV19; len: 12; CDR3nt: TGTGCCAGTAGTCCGGGGATCGCTGAAGCTTTCTTT; CDR3aa: CASSPGIAEAFF
abundance: NA; d_gene: NA; j_gene: TRBJ2-5; v_gene: TRBV7-9; len: 15; CDR3nt: TGTGCCAGCAGCTTAAGGGGGGACCGTCAAGAGACCCAGTACTTC; CDR3aa: CASSLRGDRQETQYF
abundance: NA; d_gene: TRBD2; j_gene: TRBJ2-7; v_gene: TRBV6-5; len: 15; CDR3nt: TGTGCCAGCAGTTACGCCAGCGGGAGGGCCTACGAGCAGTACTTC; CDR3aa: CASSYASGRAYEQYF
abundance: NA; d_gene: NA; j_gene: TRBJ2-5; v_gene: TRBV5-1; len: 14; CDR3nt: TGCGCCAGCAGCTTCTCGACAGACGTGGAGACCCAGTACTTC; CDR3aa: CASSFSTDVETQYF
abundance: NA; d_gene: NA; j_gene: TRBJ1-2; v_gene: TRBV6-5; len: 15; CDR3nt: TGTGCCAGCAGTTACTATCCGGGAACCACCTATGGCTACACCTTC; CDR3aa: CASSYYPGTTYGYTF
abundance: NA; d_gene: NA; j_gene: TRBJ1-1; v_gene: TRBV5-4; len: 11; CDR3nt: TGTGCCAGCAGCTTGGGTACTGAAGCTTTCTTT; CDR3aa: CASSLGTEAFF
abundance: NA; d_gene: TRBD1; j_gene: TRBJ1-2; v_gene: TRBV11-2; len: 16; CDR3nt: TGTGCCAGCAGCTCCGCTTCACAGGGGTTTTATGCGGGCTACACCTTC; CDR3aa: CASSSASQGFYAGYTF
abundance: few; d_gene: NA; j_gene: TRBJ1-2; v_gene: TRBV25-1; len: 16; CDR3nt: TGTGCCAGCAGTGAATCTCGGGCAGTAACTAACTATGGCTACACCTTC; CDR3aa: CASSESRAVTNYGYTF
abundance: NA; d_gene: TRBD1; j_gene: TRBJ1-4; v_gene: TRBV7-3; len: 13; CDR3nt: TGTGCCAGCAGCTACCAACAGGGGACAAAACTGTTTTTT; CDR3aa: CASSYQQGTKLFF
abundance: NA; d_gene: NA; j_gene: TRBJ2-7; v_gene: TRBV25-1; len: 11; CDR3nt: TGTGCCAGCAGTCGGGGTCTCGAGCAGTACTTC; CDR3aa: CASSRGLEQYF
abundance: NA; d_gene: NA; j_gene: TRBJ1-3; v_gene: TRBV7-8; len: 14; CDR3nt: TGTGCCAGCAGCCCCCTTGGCTCTGGAAACACCATATATTTT; CDR3aa: CASSPLGSGNTIYF
abundance: NA; d_gene: NA; j_gene: TRBJ2-7; v_gene: TRBV6-1; len: 17; CDR3nt: TGTGCCAGCAGTGAAACCCCCGGGTTGGGCGATTGGTACGAGCAGTACTTC; CDR3aa: CASSETPGLGDWYEQYF
abundance: NA; d_gene: NA; j_gene: TRBJ1-3; v_gene: TRBV15; len: 16; CDR3nt: TGTGCCACCAGCAGAGTCACGGGCCCCTCTGGAAACACCATATATTTT; CDR3aa: CATSRVTGPSGNTIYF
abundance: NA; d_gene: TRBD2; j_gene: TRBJ2-7; v_gene: TRBV9; len: 14; CDR3nt: TGTGCCAGCAGCGTCGGCGGGGGGACATGGGAGCAGTACTTC; CDR3aa: CASSVGGGTWEQYF
abundance: NA; d_gene: NA; j_gene: TRBJ1-2; v_gene: TRBV19; len: 16; CDR3nt: TGTGCCAGTAGTATGGTTTCCGGGAATGTTAACTATGGCTACACCTTC; CDR3aa: CASSMVSGNVNYGYTF
abundance: NA; d_gene: TRBD2; j_gene: TRBJ2-5; v_gene: TRBV9; len: 15; CDR3nt: TGTGCCAGCAGCGTACGGGGGGGCGGCTGGGAGACCCAGTACTTC; CDR3aa: CASSVRGGGWETQYF
abundance: once; d_gene: NA; j_gene: TRBJ2-7; v_gene: TRBV20-1; len: 11; CDR3nt: TGCAGTGCTGAGGGGTCCCACGAGCAGTACTTC; CDR3aa: CSAEGSHEQYF
abundance: few; d_gene: TRBD2; j_gene: TRBJ2-7; v_gene: TRBV13; len: 15; CDR3nt: TGTGCCAGCAGGGCCCGGGGCGGGAGGGCCTACGAGCAGTACTTC; CDR3aa: CASRARGGRAYEQYF
abundance: NA; d_gene: TRBD1; j_gene: TRBJ1-2; v_gene: TRBV7-9; len: 13; CDR3nt: TGTGCCAGCAGTCCGGGACAGAGGTATGGCTACACCTTC; CDR3aa: CASSPGQRYGYTF
abundance: NA; d_gene: TRBD2; j_gene: TRBJ2-7; v_gene: TRBV19; len: 15; CDR3nt: TGTGCCAGTAGCAGGACTAGCGGGGGATCCTACGAGCAGTACTTC; CDR3aa: CASSRTSGGSYEQYF
abundance: NA; d_gene: NA; j_gene: TRBJ1-2; v_gene: TRBV6-1; len: 12; CDR3nt: TGTGCCAGCAGCATCGGCTACTATGGCTACACCTTC; CDR3aa: CASSIGYYGYTF
abundance: NA; d_gene: NA; j_gene: TRBJ1-1; v_gene: TRBV18; len: 14; CDR3nt: TGTGCCAGCTCCCCCCCGGGAATGAACACTGAAGCTTTCTTT; CDR3aa: CASSPPGMNTEAFF
abundance: NA; d_gene: NA; j_gene: TRBJ1-5; v_gene: TRBV7-9; len: 15; CDR3nt: TGTGCCAGCAGCCCCGGGACAAATAGCAATCAGCCCCAGCATTTT; CDR3aa: CASSPGTNSNQPQHF
abundance: few; d_gene: TRBD2; j_gene: TRBJ2-3; v_gene: TRBV5-1; len: 16; CDR3nt: TGCGCCAGCAGACTAGCGGCTCGCAGCCACACAGATACGCAGTATTTT; CDR3aa: CASRLAARSHTDTQYF
abundance: NA; d_gene: NA; j_gene: TRBJ2-1; v_gene: TRBV2; len: 15; CDR3nt: TGTGCCAGCAGTGAGCGCGGCAGGGGTTTGAATGAGCAGTTCTTC; CDR3aa: CASSERGRGLNEQFF
abundance: once; d_gene: NA; j_gene: TRBJ2-3; v_gene: TRBV7-8; len: 12; CDR3nt: TGTGCCAGCAGCTTAGGGGCTGATACGCAGTATTTT; CDR3aa: CASSLGADTQYF
abundance: NA; d_gene: TRBD2; j_gene: TRBJ2-1; v_gene: TRBV7-9; len: 17; CDR3nt: TGTGCCAGCGGCCCATTAGCGGGGGGGCCCAACTACAATGAGCAGTTCTTC; CDR3aa: CASGPLAGGPNYNEQFF
abundance: few; d_gene: NA; j_gene: TRBJ1-2; v_gene: TRBV28; len: 14; CDR3nt: TGTGCCAGCAGCCTAACCAGGGTGGACTATGGCTACACCTTC; CDR3aa: CASSLTRVDYGYTF
abundance: NA; d_gene: TRBD1; j_gene: TRBJ1-4; v_gene: TRBV7-9; len: 14; CDR3nt: TGTGCCAGCAGTCTCGACAGGGGGGGTGAAAAACTGTTTTTT; CDR3aa: CASSLDRGGEKLFF
abundance: once; d_gene: TRBD1; j_gene: TRBJ2-1; v_gene: TRBV7-3; len: 14; CDR3nt: TGTGCCAGCAGGGCCGGGACAGGGGACAATGAGCAGTTCTTC; CDR3aa: CASRAGTGDNEQFF
abundance: NA; d_gene: NA; j_gene: TRBJ1-5; v_gene: TRBV21-1; len: 11; CDR3nt: TGTGCCAGCAGTTTGGTTCAGCCCCAGCATTTT; CDR3aa: CASSLVQPQHF
abundance: once; d_gene: NA; j_gene: TRBJ2-3; v_gene: TRBV5-8; len: 16; CDR3nt: TGTGCCAGCACCTCGGGGGCTAGCCCTGGGGAAGATACGCAGTATTTT; CDR3aa: CASTSGASPGEDTQYF
abundance: NA; d_gene: TRBD2; j_gene: TRBJ2-1; v_gene: TRBV15; len: 15; CDR3nt: TGTGCCACCAGCAGAGGGACTAGCGGGAACAATGAGCAGTTCTTC; CDR3aa: CATSRGTSGNNEQFF
abundance: NA; d_gene: NA; j_gene: TRBJ1-3; v_gene: TRBV28; len: 13; CDR3nt: TGTGCCAGCAGTTCCTCTAACCGAAACACCATATATTTT; CDR3aa: CASSSSNRNTIYF